The 9 T cell receptor beta chains given below trace back to one sample, sequenced in a study of shared T cell receptors in the human thymus. TCRdb keeps only in-frame clones here, not all; method: immunoSEQ multiplex PCR. The table shows 630,000 or so clones, with around 87% occurring only once. These data were also reused for a study on human thymus T cells.

The specimen sequenced was thymocytes. These receptors were taken from a boy younger than two with a congenital heart defect.

This clone came up once. The chain employs TRBV7-9 and TRBJ1-6; D call uncertain. Looked up from germline, CDR1 is SEHNR and CDR2 is FQNEAQ (reference sequence). The ends were cut back, 0 bases at V and 6 bases at J, with 3 bases in the middle. The CDR3 runs 13 residues. The CDR3 DNA reads as TGTGCCAGCAGCTTAGCAGCTAATTCACCCCTCCACTTT. This sequence encodes CASSLAANSPLHF.

The V and J genes are TRBV29-1 and TRBJ1-6; maybe TRBD1 (5 bases). This CDR3 comprises 18 residues. The germline V and J ends were trimmed by 3 bases and 4 bases, with 22 bases remaining between them. Looked up from germline, CDR1 is SQVTM and CDR2 is ANQGSEA. CDR3 sequence reads: CSVDRLVGPQEYNSPLHF. The CDR3 DNA follows: TGCAGCGTTGATAGACTGGTGGGGCCTCAGGAATATAATTCACCCCTCCACTTT.

This clone was seen a few times. This chain joins TRBV7-2 and TRBJ2-2, with TRBD2 identical over 9 bases. This CDR3 spans 16 amino acids. The V and J ends lost 4 bases and 4 bases, in that order; junction bases with no gene match: 7. Germline V CDR1 and CDR2: SGHTA, FQGNSA. The CDR3 region has the DNA TGTGCCAGCAGCTCCCAGCGGGAGGTACGCACCGGGGAGCTGTTTTTT. This encodes CASSSQREVRTGELFF.

The rearrangement joins TRBV10-3 to TRBJ1-1, with a tentative D call TRBD1 (6 bases). CDR1 and CDR2 from the germline V gene are ENHRY and SYGVKD. Between the trimmed V and J ends, which lost 8 bases and 4 bases, there was a span of 14 bases. The CDR3 runs 13 residues. As DNA, the CDR3 is TGTGCCATCCTTCCAGGGGATCGCACTGAAGCTTTCTTT. Protein product: CAILPGDRTEAFF.

The chain carries TRBV5-6 and TRBJ1-5; D is unclear. The CDR3 is made up of 15 amino acids. Germline CDR1 SGHDT, CDR2 YYEEEE. Trimming shortened V by 1 base and J by 1 base, and 9 bases separated the two germline ends. CDR3 in DNA: TGTGCCAGCAGCTTGAAAGGCAGGAGCAATCAGCCCCAGCATTTT. Its protein product is CASSLKGRSNQPQHF.

The chain couples TRBV4-3 to TRBJ2-3; 9 bases line up with TRBD2. Germline V gene lookup returns CDR1 LGHNA and CDR2 YSLEER. Trimming took 0 bases from V and 6 from J; bases not matched to a gene: 4. The CDR3 totals 15 residues. Here the CDR3 reads CASSQDPTSGDTQYF. For the CDR3, the DNA is TGCGCCAGCAGCCAAGATCCGACTAGCGGCGATACGCAGTATTTT.

As for this clone: At one end, the junction sequence differs from germline, possibly due to a read error. CDR3 amino acids: CASSLSGIADTQYF. CDR3 DNA sequence: TGTGCTAGCAGCTTATCAGGAATTGCAGATACGCAGTATTTT. V is TRBV7-7 and J is TRBJ2-3; D is unresolved. The CDR3 runs to 14 residues. Germline CDR1 is SSHAT and CDR2 is FNYEAQ (reference sequence).

J is TRBJ2-5 and V is TRBV21-1; TRBD2 was called by the table and not checked on the DNA. TRBV21-1 corresponds to a pseudogene. The CDR3 has 14 residues. The CDR3 reads CASSRLVGGETQYF. In DNA, the CDR3 is TGTGCCAGCAGCAGACTAGTTGGGGGAGAGACCCAGTACTTC.

This chain links TRBV5-1 with TRBJ2-1; TRBD2 matches 12 bases. CDR1 and CDR2 from the germline V gene are SGHRS and YFSETQ. The CDR3 extends over 16 amino acids. Trimming removed 4 bases from V and 3 bases from J; junction bases left unmatched: 5. The CDR3 reads CASSRGLAGLYNEQFF. The CDR3 nucleotides read TGCGCCAGCAGCCGGGGACTAGCGGGCCTCTACAATGAGCAGTTCTTC.